The 22 T cell receptor beta chains in this list originate from one sample, sequenced in a study of T cells after yellow fever vaccination. TCRdb reprocessed the 5' RACE reads with MiXCR, giving one entry per CDR3 protein. The data show 130,000 or so distinct CDR3 sequences, with 13% to 15% seen just once and roughly 41% held by the top ten. The sequencing used CD8+ T cells sorted from PBMCs, collected 5 days after the yellow fever booster vaccination. All receptors derive from a man between 18 and 35 years old who received the YFV17D yellow fever vaccine.

This clonotype was counted only a few times. This chain links TRBV4-1 with TRBJ1-2; the D gene is possibly TRBD1 (6 bases). Germline CDR1 reads MGHRA; CDR2 reads YSYEKL. The CDR3 is made up of 15 amino acids. V shed 0 bases and J shed 8 bases, with 16 bases lying between them. The CDR3 loop is CASSQEPAGADGYTF. CDR3 in DNA: TGCGCCAGCAGCCAAGAGCCCGCAGGGGCGGACGGCTACACCTTC.

This chain links TRBV4-1 with TRBJ2-7; D possibly matches TRBD1 or TRBD2 (6 bases each). Germline loops: CDR1 MGHRA, CDR2 YSYEKL. CDR3 length equals 14 residues. V lost 4 bases and J 3 bases, leaving 13 bases between the germline ends. In DNA, the CDR3 is TGCGCCAGCAGCCCGCGGGACACCGGCTACGAGCAGTACGTC. Protein: CASSPRDTGYEQYV.

The chain uses TRBV3-1 and TRBJ2-1; 9 bases line up with TRBD2. V gave up 6 bases and J gave up 10 bases; unmatched junction bases: 16. The CDR3 is 16 residues long. Germline V gene lookup returns CDR1 LGHDT and CDR2 YNNKEL (reference sequence). The CDR3 DNA is TGTGCCAGCAGAGGACCGGGACTAGCCATCTCGGACGAGCAGTTCTTC. Translation: CASRGPGLAISDEQFF.

V usage is TRBV7-9 and J usage is TRBJ1-2; maybe TRBD1 (5 bases). Germline CDR1 and CDR2: SEHNR and FQNEAQ (reference sequence). V lost 7 bases and J lost 2, with 17 bases in between. This CDR3 spans 15 amino acids. The CDR3 nucleotides read TGTGCCAGCACCCCCGAGGTGGGGGGAAACTATGGCTACACCTTC. The encoded protein is CASTPEVGGNYGYTF.

This clonotype has a handful of counts. The chain couples TRBV6-5 to TRBJ1-5; 8 bases line up with TRBD1. Germline V CDR1 and CDR2: MNHEY, SVGAGI. V shed 4 bases and J 0 bases; nucleotides not matched to a gene: 2. The CDR3 has 15 residues. Written as DNA, the CDR3 is TGTGCCAGCAGTTTGACAGGGGCTAGCAATCAGCCCCAGCATTTT. It yields the protein CASSLTGASNQPQHF.

The V gene is TRBV29-1, the J gene TRBJ2-2; D gene ambiguous. The CDR3 spans 13 residues. V lost 5 bases and J 4 bases, leaving 11 bases between the germline ends. CDR1 is SQVTM, CDR2 ANQGSEA, per germline. As DNA, the CDR3 is TGCAGCGTTCTTGAGTCTCTCACCGGGGAGCTGTTTTTT. It encodes CSVLESLTGELFF.

The chain links TRBV15 to TRBJ1-5; 8 nucleotides align to TRBD1. From germline, CDR1 is LNHNV and CDR2 YYDKDF (reference sequence). V was pared by 1 base and J by 4 bases, with 3 bases of the junction left unmatched. This CDR3 comprises 15 residues. The CDR3 DNA reads as TGTGCCACCAGCAGAGTTGGACAGGGTAATCAGCCCCAGCATTTT. Translation gives CATSRVGQGNQPQHF.

The rearrangement uses TRBV7-3 and TRBJ2-7, with D unresolved. CDR1 and CDR2 from the germline V gene are SGHTA and FQGTGA. V was trimmed by 11 bases and J by 3 bases, leaving 5 bases between them. The CDR3 extends over 9 amino acids. The CDR3, as DNA: TGTGCCTCGTTCTACGAGCAGTACGTC. Amino acid sequence: CASFYEQYV.

This clonotype was observed a few times. This rearrangement joins TRBV5-1 to TRBJ2-7, with TRBD1 matching over 9 bases. Germline loops: CDR1 SGHRS, CDR2 YFSETQ. This CDR3 spans 14 amino acids. The J segment lost 4 bases and the V segment lost 0 bases, leaving 2 bases of the junction unmatched. The CDR3 protein is CASSLGQGVYEQYF. The CDR3 nucleotides read TGCGCCAGCAGCTTGGGACAGGGGGTATACGAGCAGTACTTC.

This clonotype has more than one count but fewer than ten. J is TRBJ2-7 and V is TRBV6-2 or TRBV6-3; D remains unclear. The CDR3 sequence is 13 residues long. Trimming left V 2 bases short and J 5 bases short, with 10 bases between. Germline CDR1 and CDR2: MNHEY and SVGEGT. The CDR3 DNA reads TGTGCCAGCAGTTACACCCGGGTCAACGAGCAGTACGTC. Its protein product is CASSYTRVNEQYV.

The table lists this clonotype with a few counts. The rearrangement links TRBV7-8 to TRBJ2-7; TRBD1 aligns across 8 bases. The CDR3 is made up of 16 amino acids. Germline V CDR1 and CDR2: SGHVS, FQNEAQ. With 0 bases clipped from V and 3 bases from J, the junction kept 7 bases outside the gene matches. Written as DNA, the CDR3 is TGTGCCAGCAGCTTAGCTGTGACAGGGGCTTTCTACGAGCAGTACTTC. It translates to CASSLAVTGAFYEQYF.

J is TRBJ2-2 and V is TRBV4-3; 9 bases agree with TRBD2. Germline V gene sequence: CDR1 LGHNA, CDR2 YSLEER. The CDR3 runs 19 residues. J was trimmed by 4 bases and V by 4 bases; bases with no gene match: 16. The CDR3 coding sequence is TGCGCCAGCAGCCCTAATAGCGGGGGCCTCCTAAGTAGCACCGGGGAGCTGTTTTTT. It translates to CASSPNSGGLLSSTGELFF.

The gene calls are TRBV4-3 and TRBJ2-2; D is possibly TRBD1 (6 bases). This CDR3 contains 14 residues. Germline CDR1 LGHNA, CDR2 YSLEER. Trimming pared 1 base from V and 7 bases from J, leaving 10 bases between. This chain's CDR3 is CASSQVTGHGELFF. For the CDR3, the DNA is TGCGCCAGCAGCCAAGTGACAGGTCACGGGGAGCTGTTTTTT.

This clonotype was counted only a few times. The genes are TRBV21-1 and TRBJ1-4; TRBD1, the D gene given by the table, was not confirmed from the DNA. TRBV21-1 has pseudogene status. This CDR3 is built from 21 residues. CDR3 nucleotides: TGTGCCAGCAGCACCCGTCTCCCCAGGGCGAGACCTATTAATTCGGGTGAAAAACTGTTTTTT. Amino acids: CASSTRLPRARPINSGEKLFF.

In this sample, this clonotype turned up a few times. This chain connects TRBV25-1 to TRBJ2-7, with 8 bases that match TRBD2. V lost 3 bases, J lost 2 bases, and 12 bases stayed unmatched. From germline, CDR1 is MGHDK and CDR2 SYGVNS. The CDR3 consists of 17 residues. The CDR3 protein is CASSDLRRGLVAYEQYF. The CDR3, as DNA: TGTGCCAGCAGTGACCTACGCCGGGGACTAGTGGCCTACGAGCAGTACTTC.

This clonotype has just a few counts. The chain links TRBV5-4 to TRBJ2-5, with 7 bases identical to TRBD2. The junction had 6 bases not matched to a gene; V was cut back by 4 bases and J by 0 bases. CDR1 and CDR2 from the germline V gene are SGHNT and YYREEE (reference sequence). There are 15 residues in the CDR3. CDR3 region: CASSPEAGDQETQYF. The CDR3 DNA reads as TGTGCCAGCAGCCCGGAGGCGGGGGACCAAGAGACCCAGTACTTC. The full variable domain, its missing parts supplied by reference TRBV5-4 and TRBJ2-5, is ETGVTQSPTHLIKTRGQQVTLRCSSQSGHNTVSWYQQALGQGPQFIFQYYREEENGRGNFPPRFSGLQFPNYSSELNVNALELDDSALYLCASSPEAGDQETQYFGPGTRLLVL.

The chain recombines TRBV7-9 with TRBJ1-1; D gene unclear. Germline V CDR1 and CDR2: SEHNR, FQNEAQ (reference sequence). The CDR3 has 14 amino acids. Trimming took 5 bases from V and 1 from J, leaving 11 bases between them. The CDR3 sequence is CASSPGPPNTEAFF. The CDR3 bases are TGTGCCAGCAGCCCAGGACCGCCGAACACTGAAGCTTTCTTT.

This clonotype turned up a few times. This chain uses TRBV20-1 with TRBJ2-3; 7 positions match TRBD2. V shed 5 bases and J 6 bases; nucleotides not matched to a gene: 5. Per the germline V gene, CDR1 is DFQATT and CDR2 is SNEGSKA (reference sequence). This CDR3 has 12 amino acids. CDR3 DNA: TGCAGTGCTCGGGGGGAGTCGGATACGCAGTATTTT. The encoded protein is CSARGESDTQYF.

This clonotype turned up a few times. This chain uses TRBV12-3 or TRBV12-4 with TRBJ2-5, with 9 positions matching TRBD1. V lost 5 bases to trimming and J lost 2 bases; unmatched junction nucleotides: 6. The CDR3 has 15 amino acids. The CDR3 reads CASSADRGLQETQYF. CDR3 DNA sequence: TGTGCCAGCAGTGCGGACAGGGGATTACAAGAGACCCAGTACTTC.

This clonotype was found a few times. The CDR3 sequence is CASSLVGQGHWSTDTQYF. CDR3 in DNA: TGTGCCAGCAGCTTGGTGGGACAGGGGCATTGGAGCACAGATACGCAGTATTTT. The gene calls are TRBV5-5 and TRBJ2-3, with 10 bases identical to TRBD1. V shed 0 bases, J shed 0 bases, and the junction held 7 bases outside the gene matches. CDR1 is SGHKS, CDR2 YYEKEE, per germline (reference sequence). This CDR3 is built from 18 residues. Full variable domain (rest looked up from reference TRBV5-5 and TRBJ2-3): DAGVTQSPTHLIKTRGQQVTLRCSPISGHKSVSWYQQVLGQGPQFIFQYYEKEERGRGNFPDRFSARQFPNYSSELNVNALLLGDSALYLCASSLVGQGHWSTDTQYFGPGTRLTVL.

This clonotype was counted only a few times. The genes are TRBV4-1 and TRBJ1-2; TRBD1 is a possible D gene (5 bases). The CDR3 is 14 residues long. V shed 2 bases and J shed 4 bases, with 11 bases lying between them. CDR1 and CDR2 from the germline V gene are MGHRA and YSYEKL. The CDR3 DNA is TGCGCCAGCAGCCAACGTGGGGGTGCCTATGGCTACACCTTC. Protein sequence: CASSQRGGAYGYTF.

This clonotype was seen only a few times. The chain is built from TRBV12-3 or TRBV12-4 and TRBJ1-2, with D unresolved. Trimming shortened V by 3 bases and J by 4 bases, and 9 bases separated the two germline ends. The CDR3 totals 13 residues. The CDR3 sequence is CASSFSGFYGYTF. The CDR3 DNA follows: TGTGCCAGCAGTTTCTCGGGGTTCTATGGCTACACCTTC.